This T cell receptor beta chain was found in a study of shared clonotypes between healthy human individuals. This clone was observed a handful of times. What it recognizes is unknown. Every donor was a Caucasian adult from Nashville, Tennessee. Study-wide findings and caveats: The donor pool, a small one, limited the genetic and exposure-history diversity represented.

Germline-derived CDR1 and CDR2 are SEHNR and FQNEAQ (reference sequence). This CDR3 is 16 amino acids long. V was pared by 2 bases and J by 4 bases, with 14 bases between. Genomic DNA of every subset was divided equally among multiple immunoSEQ plates. The authors ran unsorted PBMC replicate PCRs on approximately 300 ng DNA, some 30,000 T cell genomes. Clones were sequenced by immunoSEQ multiplex PCR, and TCRdb holds only the in-frame ones, with some missing. The table records about 500,000 clones, over 60% of them present only once. The receptor was derived from a woman aged 40 to 49 in good health. Some clones in this sample may be carry-over from other donors' samples. Sample: PBMCs. The rearrangement links TRBV7-9 to TRBJ1-4; weak D call: TRBD1 (5 bases). The CDR3 nucleotides are TGTGCCAGCAGCTTACCCCCGGAACAGGTTAATGAAAAACTGTTTTTT. It specifies CASSLPPEQVNEKLFF.